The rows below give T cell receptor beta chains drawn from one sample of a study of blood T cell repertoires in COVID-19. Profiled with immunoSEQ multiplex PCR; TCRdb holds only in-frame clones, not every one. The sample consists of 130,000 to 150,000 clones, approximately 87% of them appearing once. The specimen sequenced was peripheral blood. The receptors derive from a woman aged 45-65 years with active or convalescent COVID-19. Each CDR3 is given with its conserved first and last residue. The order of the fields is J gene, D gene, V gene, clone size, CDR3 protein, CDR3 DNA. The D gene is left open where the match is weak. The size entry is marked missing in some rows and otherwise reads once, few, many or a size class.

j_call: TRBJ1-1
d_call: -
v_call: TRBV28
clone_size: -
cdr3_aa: CASSSGAPNTEAFF
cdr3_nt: TGTGCCAGCAGTTCAGGGGCCCCGAACACTGAAGCTTTCTTT

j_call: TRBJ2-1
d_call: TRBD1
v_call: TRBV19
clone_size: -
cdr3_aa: CASSPRQGSYNEQFF
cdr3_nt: TGTGCCAGTAGTCCCCGACAGGGGTCCTACAATGAGCAGTTCTTC

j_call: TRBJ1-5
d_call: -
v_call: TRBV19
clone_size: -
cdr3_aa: CASSSGSYSNQPQHF
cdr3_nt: TGTGCCAGTAGTTCCGGGTCCTATAGCAATCAGCCCCAGCATTTT

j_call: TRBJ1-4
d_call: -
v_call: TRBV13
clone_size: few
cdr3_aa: CASSLGPLVTNEKLFF
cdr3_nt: TGTGCCAGCAGCTTAGGACCTTTAGTGACTAATGAAAAACTGTTTTTT

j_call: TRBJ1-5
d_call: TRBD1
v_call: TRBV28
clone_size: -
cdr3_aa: CASRSARGIHSNQPQHF
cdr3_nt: TGTGCCAGCAGATCGGCCAGGGGGATCCATAGCAATCAGCCCCAGCATTTT

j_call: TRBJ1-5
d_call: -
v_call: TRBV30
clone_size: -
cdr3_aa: CAWSYSIGRISNQPQHF
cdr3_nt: TGTGCCTGGAGTTATTCGATCGGGAGGATTAGCAATCAGCCCCAGCATTTT

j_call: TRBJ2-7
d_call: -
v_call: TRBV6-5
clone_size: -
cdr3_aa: CASSRERSYEQYF
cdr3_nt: TGTGCCAGCAGTCGGGAGAGATCCTACGAGCAGTACTTC

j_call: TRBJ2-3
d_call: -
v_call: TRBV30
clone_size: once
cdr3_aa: CAWSLSDTQYF
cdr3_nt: TGTGCCTGGAGTCTATCCGATACGCAGTATTTT

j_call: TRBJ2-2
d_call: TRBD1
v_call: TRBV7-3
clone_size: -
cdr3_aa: CASSPQGQNTGELFF
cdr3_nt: TGTGCCAGCAGCCCACAGGGGCAGAACACCGGGGAGCTGTTTTTT

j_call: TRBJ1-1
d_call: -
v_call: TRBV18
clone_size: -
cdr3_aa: CASSPAPLGAAFF
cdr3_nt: TGTGCCAGCTCACCAGCCCCACTGGGGGCGGCTTTCTTT

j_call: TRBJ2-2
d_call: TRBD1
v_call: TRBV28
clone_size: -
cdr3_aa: CASSSRGQGAIGELFF
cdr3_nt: TGTGCCAGCAGCTCCCGTGGACAGGGGGCAATTGGGGAGCTGTTTTTT

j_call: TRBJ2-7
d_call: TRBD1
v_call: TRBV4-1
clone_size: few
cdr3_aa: CASSQGPGQGHYEQYF
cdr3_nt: TGCGCCAGCAGCCAAGGACCGGGACAGGGACACTACGAGCAGTACTTC

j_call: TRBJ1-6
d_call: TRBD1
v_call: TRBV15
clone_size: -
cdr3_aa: CATSRDGAGGSPLHF
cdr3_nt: TGTGCCACCAGCAGGGATGGGGCAGGGGGCTCACCCCTCCACTTT

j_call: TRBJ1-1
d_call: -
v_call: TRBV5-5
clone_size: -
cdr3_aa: CASSLNSGTEAFF
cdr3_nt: TGTGCCAGCAGCTTGAACAGCGGCACTGAAGCTTTCTTT

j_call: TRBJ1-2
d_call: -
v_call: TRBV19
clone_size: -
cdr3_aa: CASSSDTFYGYTF
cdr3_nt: TGTGCCAGTAGTTCAGACACATTCTATGGCTACACCTTC

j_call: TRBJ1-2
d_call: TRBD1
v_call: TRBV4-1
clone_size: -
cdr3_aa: CASSRTGAILDGYTF
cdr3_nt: TGCGCCAGCAGCCGGACAGGGGCAATTTTGGATGGCTACACCTTC

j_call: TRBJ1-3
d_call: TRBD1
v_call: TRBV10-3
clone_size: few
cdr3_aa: CATEDRGANTIYF
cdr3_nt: TGTGCCACCGAGGACAGGGGGGCAAACACCATATATTTT

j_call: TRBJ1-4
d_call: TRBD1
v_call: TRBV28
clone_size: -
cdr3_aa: CASSTPGQGATNEKLFF
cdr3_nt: TGTGCCAGCAGTACACCAGGACAGGGGGCAACTAATGAAAAACTGTTTTTT

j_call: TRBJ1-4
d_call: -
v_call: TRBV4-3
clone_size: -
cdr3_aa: CASSQKGGSGPKLFF
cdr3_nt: TGCGCCAGCAGCCAAAAGGGGGGGAGTGGGCCAAAACTGTTTTTT

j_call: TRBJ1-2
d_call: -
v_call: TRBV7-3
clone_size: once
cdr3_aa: CASSSTPQVGYTF
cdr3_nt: TGTGCCAGCAGCTCGACACCACAGGTTGGCTACACCTTC

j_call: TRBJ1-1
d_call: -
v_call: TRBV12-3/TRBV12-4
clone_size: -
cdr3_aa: CASSLAGATEAFF
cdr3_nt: TGTGCCAGCAGTTTAGCGGGGGCCACTGAAGCTTTCTTT

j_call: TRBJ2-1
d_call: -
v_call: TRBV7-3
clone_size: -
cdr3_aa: CASSLQAVTYNEQFF
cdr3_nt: TGTGCCAGCAGCTTACAGGCAGTCACCTACAATGAGCAGTTCTTC

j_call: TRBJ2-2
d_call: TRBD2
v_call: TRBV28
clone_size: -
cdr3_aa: CASSLMTSGIIGELFF
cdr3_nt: TGTGCCAGCAGTTTAATGACTAGCGGGATCATCGGGGAGCTGTTTTTT

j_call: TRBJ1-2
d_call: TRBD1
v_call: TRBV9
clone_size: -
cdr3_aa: CASSEGQGLVYGYTF
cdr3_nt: TGTGCCAGCAGCGAGGGACAGGGATTGGTCTATGGCTACACCTTC

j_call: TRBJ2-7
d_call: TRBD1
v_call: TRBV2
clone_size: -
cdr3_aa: CASTPGTGYYEQYF
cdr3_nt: TGTGCCAGCACCCCCGGGACAGGGTACTACGAGCAGTACTTC

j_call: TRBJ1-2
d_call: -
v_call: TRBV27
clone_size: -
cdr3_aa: CASSFQGIEGGYYGYTF
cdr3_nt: TGTGCCAGCAGTTTTCAGGGGATTGAGGGGGGGTACTATGGCTACACCTTC

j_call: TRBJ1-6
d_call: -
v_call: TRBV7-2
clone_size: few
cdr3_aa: CASSPRSAGNSPLHF
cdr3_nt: TGTGCCAGCAGCCCCAGATCAGCGGGAAATTCACCCCTCCACTTT

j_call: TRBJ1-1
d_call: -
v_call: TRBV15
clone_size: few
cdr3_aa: CATSTYGGVTEAFF
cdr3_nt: TGTGCCACCAGCACCTACGGGGGGGTCACTGAAGCTTTCTTT

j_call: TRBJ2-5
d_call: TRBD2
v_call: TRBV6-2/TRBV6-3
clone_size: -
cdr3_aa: CASSLMGTSGFQETQYF
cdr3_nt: TGTGCCAGCAGCCTAATGGGGACTAGCGGGTTCCAAGAGACCCAGTACTTC

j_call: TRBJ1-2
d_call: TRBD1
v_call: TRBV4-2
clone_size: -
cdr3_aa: CASSPDRDRVHYGYTF
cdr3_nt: TGTGCCAGCAGCCCGGACCGGGACAGGGTGCACTATGGCTACACCTTC

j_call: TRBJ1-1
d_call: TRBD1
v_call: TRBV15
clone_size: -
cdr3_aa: CATSRYRQGGTEAFF
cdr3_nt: TGTGCCACCAGCAGATATAGACAGGGTGGGACTGAAGCTTTCTTT

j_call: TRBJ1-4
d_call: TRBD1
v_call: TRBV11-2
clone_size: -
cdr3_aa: CASSRQGGTNEKLFF
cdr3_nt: TGTGCCAGCAGTCGCCAGGGGGGTACTAATGAAAAACTGTTTTTT

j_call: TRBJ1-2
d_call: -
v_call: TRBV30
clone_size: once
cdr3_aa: CAWTTEPLYGYTF
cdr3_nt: TGTGCCTGGACCACCGAGCCCCTTTATGGCTACACCTTC

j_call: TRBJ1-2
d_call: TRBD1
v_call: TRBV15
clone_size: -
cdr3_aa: CATSRGGQSQMYGYTF
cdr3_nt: TGTGCCACCAGCAGGGGGGGACAGTCACAGATGTATGGCTACACCTTC

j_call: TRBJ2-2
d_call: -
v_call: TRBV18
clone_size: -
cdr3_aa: CASSPLDTGELFF
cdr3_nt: TGTGCCAGCTCACCTTTAGACACCGGGGAGCTGTTTTTT

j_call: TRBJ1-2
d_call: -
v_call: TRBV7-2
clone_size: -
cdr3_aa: CASSPTLTDPYGYTF
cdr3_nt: TGTGCCAGCAGCCCCACCCTGACAGACCCCTATGGCTACACCTTC

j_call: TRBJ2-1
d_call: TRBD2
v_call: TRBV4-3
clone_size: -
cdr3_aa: CASSQAGARGGLYNEQFF
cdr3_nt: TGCGCCAGCAGCCAAGCAGGGGCCCGGGGGGGCCTCTACAATGAGCAGTTCTTC

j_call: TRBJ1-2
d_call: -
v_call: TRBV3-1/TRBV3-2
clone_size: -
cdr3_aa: CASGRKGAGGYTF
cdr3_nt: TGTGCCAGCGGGCGAAAAGGGGCAGGTGGCTACACCTTC

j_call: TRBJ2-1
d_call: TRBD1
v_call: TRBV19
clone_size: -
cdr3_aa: CATGQGAYNEQFF
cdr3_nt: TGTGCCACCGGACAGGGGGCTTACAATGAGCAGTTCTTC

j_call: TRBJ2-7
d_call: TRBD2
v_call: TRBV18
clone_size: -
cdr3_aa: CASSPQRGLPKWDYYEQYF
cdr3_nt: TGTGCCAGCTCACCACAAAGGGGACTACCTAAGTGGGACTACTACGAGCAGTACTTC

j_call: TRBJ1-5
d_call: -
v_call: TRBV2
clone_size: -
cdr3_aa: CASSATTGNNQPQHF
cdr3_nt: TGTGCCAGCAGTGCTACGACAGGCAACAATCAGCCCCAGCATTTT

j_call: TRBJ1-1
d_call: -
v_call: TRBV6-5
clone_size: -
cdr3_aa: CASRNRRGANTEAFF
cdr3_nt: TGTGCCAGCCGGAACCGGCGGGGGGCGAACACTGAAGCTTTCTTT

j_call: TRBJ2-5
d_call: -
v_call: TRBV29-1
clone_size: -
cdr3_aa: CSTRTQLETQYF
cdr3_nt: TGCAGCACACGGACTCAACTAGAGACCCAGTACTTC